These T cell receptor beta chains were read from a single sample in a study of blood T cell repertoires in COVID-19. The data were produced by immunoSEQ multiplex PCR, yet TCRdb's version contains in-frame clones alone and is incomplete. This table holds about 210,000 clones, 70% to 90% found once. Sequencing was carried out using PBMCs or T cells enriched from blood (not recorded which). These receptors were collected from a woman aged 40-49 years with acute COVID-19. Both conserved end residues are part of each CDR3. The D gene is left open where the match is weak. Rows give clone size only sometimes, using once, few, many, or a class for an expanded clone.

>.|.|TRBJ1-2|TRBV5-6
TGTGCCAGCAGCTTGACGCACTTATCTAACTATGGCTACACCTTC
CASSLTHLSNYGYTF
>.|.|TRBJ1-5|TRBV6-1
TGTGCCAGCAGTGATAGGAGCCATCCCATCAATCAGCCCCAGCATTTT
CASSDRSHPINQPQHF
>.|.|TRBJ1-2|TRBV6-5
TGTGCCAGCAGTTATACCGGGGAACACTATGGCTACACCTTC
CASSYTGEHYGYTF
>.|.|TRBJ1-1|TRBV12-3/TRBV12-4
TGTGCCAGCAGTTTACTCGGAGGGACTGAAGCTTTCTTT
CASSLLGGTEAFF
>TRBD1|.|TRBJ1-3|TRBV24-1
TGTGCCACCAGTGATACATACAGGGGGCTCAGTCTTGGAAACACCATATATTTT
CATSDTYRGLSLGNTIYF
>.|.|TRBJ2-5|TRBV27
TGTGCCAGCAGTCCGTCGGGAGAAGGCCAAGAGACCCAGTACTTC
CASSPSGEGQETQYF
>.|.|TRBJ2-1|TRBV5-8
TGTGCCAGCAGCCAAGACATGCGCTCCTACAATGAGCAGTTCTTC
CASSQDMRSYNEQFF
>.|.|TRBJ1-2|TRBV6-5
TGTGCCAGCAGTTACCTGGGGGCGGGCTATGGCTACACCTTC
CASSYLGAGYGYTF
>.|.|TRBJ2-2|TRBV7-2
TGTGCCAGCAGCCCTCGGACTAACGCGAACACCGGGGAGCTGTTTTTT
CASSPRTNANTGELFF
>.|few|TRBJ2-1|TRBV4-1
TGCGCCAGCAGCCAGCAACAGGGGGGGTACAATGAGCAGTTCTTC
CASSQQQGGYNEQFF
>.|.|TRBJ1-2|TRBV27
TGTGCCAGCAGTTCACAGGGCTATGGCTACACCTTC
CASSSQGYGYTF
>TRBD2|.|TRBJ2-3|TRBV19
TGTGCCAGTAGTATCGGACTAGGTGCAGATACGCAGTATTTT
CASSIGLGADTQYF
>TRBD2|.|TRBJ2-3|TRBV24-1
TGTGCCACCAGTGATTTGGGACTAGCGAGCACAGATACGCAGTATTTT
CATSDLGLASTDTQYF
>.|.|TRBJ1-1|TRBV2
TGTGCCAGCAGTGTGGCAGAAAACACTGAAGCTTTCTTT
CASSVAENTEAFF
>.|.|TRBJ1-1|TRBV30
TGTGCCTGGAGACCGACAGGGAACACTGAAGCTTTCTTT
CAWRPTGNTEAFF
>TRBD1|.|TRBJ1-5|TRBV3-1/TRBV3-2
TGTGCCAGCAGCCAAGGACAGGGGGCTAGCAATCAGCCCCAGCATTTT
CASSQGQGASNQPQHF
>TRBD1|.|TRBJ1-6|TRBV5-4
TGTGCCAGCAGCAATAACAGGGGGCGCGGTCCTTCACCCCTCCACTTT
CASSNNRGRGPSPLHF
>TRBD1|.|TRBJ2-3|TRBV11-2
TGTGCCAGCAGCTTAGGACTGGACAGGGTAACAGATACGCAGTATTTT
CASSLGLDRVTDTQYF
>.|once|TRBJ1-2|TRBV9
TGTGCCAGCAGCGTAGAGGAGGGCAGGACTAACTATGGCTACACCTTC
CASSVEEGRTNYGYTF
>TRBD2|.|TRBJ2-1|TRBV5-6
TGTGCCAGCAGCTTGGCTAGCGGGAGCCGATCCAAGCAGTTCTTC
CASSLASGSRSKQFF
>.|once|TRBJ1-1|TRBV30
TGTGCCTGGAGTGCGGGGATAGAAGCTTTCTTT
CAWSAGIEAFF
>TRBD2|.|TRBJ2-1|TRBV4-3
TGCGCCAGCAGCCAGGGGACTAGCTTGCACAATGAGCAGTTCTTC
CASSQGTSLHNEQFF
>TRBD1|.|TRBJ1-1|TRBV3-1/TRBV3-2
TGTGCCAGCAGTAACATGGACAGGGGAACTTTCTTT
CASSNMDRGTFF
>TRBD1|.|TRBJ1-1|TRBV5-1
TGCGCCAGCAGCCCCGGACAGGTTCCGGAAGCTTTCTTT
CASSPGQVPEAFF